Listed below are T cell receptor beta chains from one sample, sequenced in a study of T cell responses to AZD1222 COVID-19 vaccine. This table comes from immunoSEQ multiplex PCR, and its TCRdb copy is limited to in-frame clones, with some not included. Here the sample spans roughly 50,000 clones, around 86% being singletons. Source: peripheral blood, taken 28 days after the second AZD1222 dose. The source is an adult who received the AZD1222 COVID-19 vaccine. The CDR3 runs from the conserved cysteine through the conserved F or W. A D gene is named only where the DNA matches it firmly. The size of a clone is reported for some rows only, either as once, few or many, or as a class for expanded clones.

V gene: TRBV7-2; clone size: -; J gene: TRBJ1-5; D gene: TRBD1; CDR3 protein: CASSPNAGGFQPQHF; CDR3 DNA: TGTGCCAGCAGCCCGAACGCAGGGGGTTTTCAGCCCCAGCATTTT
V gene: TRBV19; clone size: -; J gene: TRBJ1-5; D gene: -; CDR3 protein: CASSFQGGSNQPQHF; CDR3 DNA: TGTGCCAGTAGTTTCCAGGGAGGCTCCAATCAGCCCCAGCATTTT
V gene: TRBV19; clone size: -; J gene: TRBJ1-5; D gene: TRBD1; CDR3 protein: CASSDRGGNQPQHF; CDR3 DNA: TGTGCCAGTAGTGACAGGGGCGGCAATCAGCCCCAGCATTTT
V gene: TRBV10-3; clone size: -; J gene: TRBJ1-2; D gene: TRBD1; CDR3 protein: CAISEPGAGGNYGYTF; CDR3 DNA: TGTGCCATCAGTGAGCCGGGCGCAGGGGGAAACTATGGCTACACCTTC
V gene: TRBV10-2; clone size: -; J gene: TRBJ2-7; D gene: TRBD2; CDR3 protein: CASSRTGLARYEQYF; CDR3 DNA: TGCGCCAGCAGCAGAACGGGACTAGCGAGATACGAGCAGTACTTC
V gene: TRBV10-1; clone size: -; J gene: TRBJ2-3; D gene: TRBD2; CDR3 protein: CASQAGGVDTQYF; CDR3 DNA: TGCGCCAGTCAAGCGGGAGGAGTAGATACGCAGTATTTT
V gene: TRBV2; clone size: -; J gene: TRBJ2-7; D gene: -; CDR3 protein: CASSEAQEELYEQYF; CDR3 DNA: TGTGCCAGCAGCGAAGCCCAGGAGGAGCTTTACGAGCAGTACTTC
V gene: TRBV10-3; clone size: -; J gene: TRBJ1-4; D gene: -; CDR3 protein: CAISPRGQGNEKLFF; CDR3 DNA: TGTGCCATCAGTCCCCGGGGCCAGGGCAATGAAAAACTGTTTTTT
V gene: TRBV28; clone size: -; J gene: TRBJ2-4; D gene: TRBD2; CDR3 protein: CASSPGTRRNIQYF; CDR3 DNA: TGTGCCAGCAGTCCTGGGACTAGAAGGAACATTCAGTACTTC
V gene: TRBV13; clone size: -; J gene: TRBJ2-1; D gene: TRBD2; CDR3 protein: CASSTTGLAGGYNEQFF; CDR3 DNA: TGTGCCAGCAGCACGACGGGACTAGCGGGGGGATACAATGAGCAGTTCTTC
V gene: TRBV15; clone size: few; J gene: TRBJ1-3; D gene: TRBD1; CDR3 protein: CATSSKGQYSGNTIYF; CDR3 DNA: TGTGCCACCAGCAGTAAGGGACAGTACTCTGGAAACACCATATATTTT
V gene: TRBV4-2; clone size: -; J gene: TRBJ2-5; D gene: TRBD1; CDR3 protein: CASSHGGQGDQETQYF; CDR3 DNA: TGTGCCAGCAGCCATGGCGGACAGGGAGACCAAGAGACCCAGTACTTC
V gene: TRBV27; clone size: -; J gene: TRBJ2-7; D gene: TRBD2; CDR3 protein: CASSSLTSGNGQYF; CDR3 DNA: TGTGCCAGCAGTTCTTTGACTAGCGGGAACGGCCAGTACTTC
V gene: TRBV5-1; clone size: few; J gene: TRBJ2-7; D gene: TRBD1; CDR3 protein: CASSPPGTEGEQYF; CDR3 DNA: TGCGCCAGCAGCCCCCCCGGGACAGAGGGCGAGCAGTACTTC
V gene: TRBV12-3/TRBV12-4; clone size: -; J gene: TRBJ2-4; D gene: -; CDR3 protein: CASSFGGHIQYF; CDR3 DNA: TGTGCCAGCAGTTTCGGGGGACACATTCAGTACTTC
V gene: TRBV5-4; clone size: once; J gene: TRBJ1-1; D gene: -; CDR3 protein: CASSVDPSQGGTEAFF; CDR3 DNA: TGTGCCAGCAGCGTGGATCCTTCGCAGGGTGGCACTGAAGCTTTCTTT
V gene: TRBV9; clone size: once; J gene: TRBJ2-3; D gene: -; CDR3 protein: CASSVASRADTQYF; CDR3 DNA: TGTGCCAGCAGCGTAGCGTCGAGGGCAGATACGCAGTATTTT
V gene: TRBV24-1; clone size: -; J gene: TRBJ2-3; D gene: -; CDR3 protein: CATSDLGQRDTQYF; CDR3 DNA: TGTGCCACCAGTGATTTGGGTCAGCGGGATACGCAGTATTTT
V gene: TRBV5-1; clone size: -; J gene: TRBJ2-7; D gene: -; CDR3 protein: CASSLAPGQHNEQYF; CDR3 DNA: TGCGCCAGCAGCTTGGCCCCTGGACAGCATAACGAGCAGTACTTC
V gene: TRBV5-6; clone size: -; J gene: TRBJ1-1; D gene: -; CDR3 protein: CASSPYSKAVDTEAFF; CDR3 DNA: TGTGCCAGCAGCCCCTACAGTAAGGCGGTTGACACTGAAGCTTTCTTT
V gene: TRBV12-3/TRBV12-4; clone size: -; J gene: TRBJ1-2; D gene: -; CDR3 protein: CASSWGADSYTF; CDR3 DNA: TGTGCCAGCAGTTGGGGGGCCGACAGCTACACCTTC
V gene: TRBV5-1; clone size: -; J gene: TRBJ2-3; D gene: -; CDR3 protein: CATSRAVSTDTQYF; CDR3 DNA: TGCGCCACCTCGAGGGCGGTTAGCACAGATACGCAGTATTTT
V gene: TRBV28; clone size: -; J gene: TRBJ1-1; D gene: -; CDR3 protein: CASSRSYDPTEAFF; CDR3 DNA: TGTGCCAGCAGTCGTTCGTATGACCCCACTGAAGCTTTCTTT
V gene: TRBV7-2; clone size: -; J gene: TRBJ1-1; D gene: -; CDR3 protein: CASSFGWNTEAFF; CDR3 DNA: TGTGCCAGCAGCTTCGGGTGGAACACTGAAGCTTTCTTT
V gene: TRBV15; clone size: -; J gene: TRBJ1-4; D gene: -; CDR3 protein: CATSGDGLVDQGEKLFF; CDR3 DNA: TGTGCCACCAGTGGGGACGGCTTAGTCGACCAAGGTGAAAAACTGTTTTTT
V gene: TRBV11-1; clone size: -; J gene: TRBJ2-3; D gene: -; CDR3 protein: CASRDGEGTQYF; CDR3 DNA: TGTGCCAGCAGGGATGGGGAAGGTACGCAGTATTTT
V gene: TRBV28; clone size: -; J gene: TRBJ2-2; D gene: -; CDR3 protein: CASSGLEGTGELFF; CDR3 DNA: TGTGCCAGCAGCGGTCTAGAGGGCACCGGGGAGCTGTTTTTT
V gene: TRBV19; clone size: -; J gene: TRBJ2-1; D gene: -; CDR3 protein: CASRELTGRQDNEQFF; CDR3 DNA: TGTGCCAGTAGGGAATTGACAGGGAGGCAAGACAATGAGCAGTTCTTC
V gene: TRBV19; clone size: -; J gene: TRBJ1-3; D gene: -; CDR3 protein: CATGVGALSGNTIYF; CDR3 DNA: TGTGCCACCGGGGTCGGTGCCCTCTCTGGAAACACCATATATTTT
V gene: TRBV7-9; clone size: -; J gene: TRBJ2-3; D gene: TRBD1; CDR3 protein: CASSGMTGPGDTQYF; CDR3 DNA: TGTGCCAGCAGCGGAATGACAGGGCCGGGTGATACGCAGTATTTT
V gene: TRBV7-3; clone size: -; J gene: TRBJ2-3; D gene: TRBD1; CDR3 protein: CASSSTGGIDTQYF; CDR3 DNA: TGTGCCAGCAGCTCGACAGGGGGTATCGATACGCAGTATTTT
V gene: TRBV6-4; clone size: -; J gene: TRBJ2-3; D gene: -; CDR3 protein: CASSDSRADTQYF; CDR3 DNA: TGTGCCAGCAGTGACTCGCGGGCAGATACGCAGTATTTT
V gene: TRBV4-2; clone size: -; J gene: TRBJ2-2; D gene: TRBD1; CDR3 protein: CASSLVGQGVPGELFF; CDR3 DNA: TGTGCCAGCAGCCTCGTGGGACAGGGGGTACCCGGGGAGCTGTTTTTT
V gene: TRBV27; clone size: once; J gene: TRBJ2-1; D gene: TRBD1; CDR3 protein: CASSVPPTGKDNEQFF; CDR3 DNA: TGTGCCAGCAGTGTTCCCCCGACAGGGAAGGACAATGAGCAGTTCTTC
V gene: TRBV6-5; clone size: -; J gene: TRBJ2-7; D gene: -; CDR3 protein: CASSPSGREQYF; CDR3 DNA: TGTGCCAGCAGTCCATCAGGGCGCGAGCAGTACTTC
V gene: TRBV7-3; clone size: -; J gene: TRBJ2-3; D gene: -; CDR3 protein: CASSSDGFADTQYF; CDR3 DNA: TGTGCCAGCAGCTCTGACGGGTTCGCAGATACGCAGTATTTT
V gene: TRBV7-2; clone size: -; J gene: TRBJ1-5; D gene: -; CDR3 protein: CASSKPGFNQPQHF; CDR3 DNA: TGTGCCAGCAGCAAACCGGGATTTAATCAGCCCCAGCATTTT
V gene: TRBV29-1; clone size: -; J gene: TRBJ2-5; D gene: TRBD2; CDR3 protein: CSVAPLAGEVTQYF; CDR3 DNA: TGCAGCGTTGCCCCTCTAGCGGGAGAGGTGACCCAGTACTTC
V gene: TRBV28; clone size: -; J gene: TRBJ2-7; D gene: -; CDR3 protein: CASNPLGALPPHEQYF; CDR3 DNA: TGTGCCAGCAACCCCCTCGGTGCTCTTCCCCCCCACGAGCAGTACTTC
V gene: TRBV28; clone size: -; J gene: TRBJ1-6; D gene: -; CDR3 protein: CASRRDALGNSPLHF; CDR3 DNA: TGTGCCAGCAGACGGGACGCTTTAGGCAATTCACCCCTCCACTTT
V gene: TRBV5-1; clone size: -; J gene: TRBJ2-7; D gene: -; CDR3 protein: CASSLVLEGAREQYF; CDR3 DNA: TGCGCCAGCAGCTTGGTCTTGGAGGGGGCGAGGGAGCAGTACTTC
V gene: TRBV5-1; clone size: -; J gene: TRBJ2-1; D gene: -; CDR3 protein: CASSWNRVYNEQFF; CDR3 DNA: TGCGCCAGCAGCTGGAACAGGGTATACAATGAGCAGTTCTTC
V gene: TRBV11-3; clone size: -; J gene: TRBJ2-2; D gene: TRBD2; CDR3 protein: CASSQLAGETGELFF; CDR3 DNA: TGTGCCAGCAGCCAACTAGCGGGAGAAACCGGGGAGCTGTTTTTT
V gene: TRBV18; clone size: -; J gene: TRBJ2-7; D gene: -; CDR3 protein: CASSPGTNYEQYF; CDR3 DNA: TGTGCCAGCTCACCAGGTACCAATTACGAGCAGTACTTC
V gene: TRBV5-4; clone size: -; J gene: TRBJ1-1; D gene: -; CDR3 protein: CASSFPAGRTNTEAFF; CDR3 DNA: TGTGCCAGCAGCTTCCCCGCAGGCCGGACAAACACTGAAGCTTTCTTT